This paragraph covers one TCR beta chain sequence. No antigen is known for it. The sample comes from a study of regulatory T cells in long-lasting Graves disease. The germline CDR1 and CDR2 sequences are MNHEY and SVGAGI. The V gene lost 0 bases and the J gene lost 11 bases, with 17 bases spanning the gap. The CDR3 has 15 amino acids. Study observations and caveats: Persistent disease was characterized by preferential usage of TRBV28, TRBJ1-2 and TRBJ2-5.

Assembly of TCR beta libraries relied on iRepertoire HTBI primers together with Arm-PCR of CDR3 regions. TCRdb re-called the multiplex PCR reads with MiXCR, one entry per CDR3 protein. The sample includes hundreds of thousands of distinct CDR3 sequences, less than 20% of them seen just once. Noted time point: newly diagnosed GD, antithyroid drugs for less than 3 months. From PBMCs, RNA was extracted and then used to make the TCR library. The data also belong to a second study, concerning T cells in Graves' hyperthyroidism and ophthalmopathy.

The TCR was taken from a woman in her 30s with Graves disease. The material was peripheral blood mononuclear cells (PBMCs), obtained at new diagnosis, from a patient treated with antithyroid drugs. The chain carries TRBV6-5 and TRBJ1-5, with D unresolved. In DNA, the CDR3 is TGTGCCAGCAGTTACTCGAGTCAGACTCCCTCGGCCCAGCATTTT. The encoded protein is CASSYSSQTPSAQHF.